A single sample gave rise to the 20 T cell receptor beta chains below, sequenced in a study of T cell repertoires in ileal Crohn's disease. TCRdb keeps only in-frame clones here, not all; method: immunoSEQ multiplex PCR. The data show 15,000 to 20,000 clones, 85% to 95% seen once. The sample was ileal tissue. These TCRs come from an adult with Crohn's disease.

This clone was detected only once. The chain employs TRBV27 and TRBJ2-7; D not certain. CDR3 length equals 10 residues. Trimming left V 8 bases short and J 3 bases short, with 5 bases between. CDR1 is MNHEY and CDR2 is SMNVEV in the germline V gene (reference sequence). The CDR3 protein is CASGLYEQYF. The CDR3 coding sequence is TGTGCCAGCGGCCTCTACGAGCAGTACTTC.

In DNA, the CDR3 is TGTGCCAGTAGTAGGGGACACATCACCGGGGAGCTGTTTTTT. The encoded protein is CASSRGHITGELFF. This chain connects TRBV19 to TRBJ2-2; D possibly corresponds to TRBD1 (6 bases). V shed 4 bases and J shed 4 bases, with 10 bases lying between them. The CDR3 has 14 residues. CDR1 is LNHDA and CDR2 is SQIVND in the germline V gene (reference sequence).

This clone was observed once. The V and J genes are TRBV10-3 and TRBJ1-1, with D perhaps matching TRBD1 (5 bases). This CDR3 comprises 15 residues. The V end lost 7 bases, the J end lost 1 base, and 16 bases lay between the germline ends. Germline values: CDR1 ENHRY, CDR2 SYGVKD. CDR3 loop: CAITSDLGGNTEAFF. CDR3 bases: TGTGCCATCACATCTGACCTCGGGGGGAACACTGAAGCTTTCTTT.

The gene calls are TRBV28 and TRBJ2-3; maybe TRBD1 (6 bases). The CDR3 length is 14 residues. V lost 5 bases to trimming and J lost 1 base, with 10 bases between them. Germline V gene lookup returns CDR1 MDHEN and CDR2 SYDVKM. The CDR3 loop reads CASSPRTGTDTQYF. DNA for the CDR3: TGTGCCAGCAGTCCGCGGACAGGCACAGATACGCAGTATTTT.

Concerning this clone itself: A read error may produce the germline difference seen at one junction end. The chain recombines TRBV7-8 with TRBJ2-5; 7 bases map to TRBD2. The germline CDR1 and CDR2 sequences are SGHVS and FQNEAQ. There are 15 residues in the CDR3. CDR3 residues: CAGSLGLGRGETQYF. The CDR3 coding sequence is TGTGCCGGCAGCTTAGGACTAGGACGGGGGGAGACCCAGTACTTC. Full variable domain (outside the CDR3, taken from reference TRBV7-8 and TRBJ2-5): GAGVSQSPRYKVAKRGQDVALRCDPISGHVSLFWYQQALGQGPEFLTYFQNEAQLDKSGLPSDRFFAERPEGSVSTLKIQRTQQEDSAVYLCAGSLGLGRGETQYFGPGTRLLVL.

This clone was seen a single time. The chain uses TRBV4-1 and TRBJ1-5; unclear D gene. The CDR3 sequence is 14 residues long. Between the trimmed V and J ends, which lost 0 bases and 4 bases, there was a span of 7 bases. Germline CDR1 MGHRA, CDR2 YSYEKL. The CDR3, as DNA: TGCGCCAGCAGCCAAGAAGGGAGGAATCAGCCCCAGCATTTT. The encoded protein is CASSQEGRNQPQHF.

There are a few counts of this clone. The V call is TRBV10-3, the J call TRBJ1-3; D may be TRBD1 (5 bases). V was shortened by 8 bases and J by 4 bases, with 15 bases between the two germline ends. There are 14 residues in the CDR3. Looked up from germline, CDR1 is ENHRY and CDR2 is SYGVKD. In DNA form, the CDR3 reads TGTGCCATCGGCCAGGGATTAGGGGGAAACACCATATATTTT. Translating gives CAIGQGLGGNTIYF.

J is TRBJ2-3 and V is TRBV5-4; 15 positions match TRBD2. This CDR3 has 18 residues. V dropped 3 bases and J dropped 4; count of bases not matched to a gene: 9. The germline V gene has CDR1 SGHNT and CDR2 YYREEE (reference sequence). CDR3 loop: CASSSGLAGGLGADTQYF. The DNA of the CDR3 is TGTGCCAGCAGCTCAGGACTAGCGGGGGGGCTGGGGGCAGATACGCAGTATTTT.

This chain uses TRBV7-9 with TRBJ2-3, with 8 bases aligning to TRBD2. Germline assignment: CDR1 SEHNR and CDR2 FQNEAQ (reference sequence). V lost 1 base to trimming and J lost 1 base; unmatched junction nucleotides: 4. This CDR3 is 16 amino acids long. The CDR3 loop is CASSLGRAGGTDTQYF. CDR3 DNA: TGTGCCAGCAGCTTAGGCCGAGCGGGGGGCACAGATACGCAGTATTTT.

The genes are TRBV19 and TRBJ1-3; tentative D call: TRBD1 (5 bases). Germline values: CDR1 LNHDA, CDR2 SQIVND (reference sequence). The CDR3 spans 15 residues. V was shortened by 3 bases and J by 4 bases, with 13 bases between the two germline ends. The CDR3 loop reads CASSMGGARGNTIYF. The CDR3 DNA sequence: TGTGCCAGTAGTATGGGGGGAGCAAGAGGAAACACCATATATTTT.

The CDR3: CASSPGDSGANVLTF. The CDR3 DNA reads TGTGCCAGCAGCCCCGGGGACTCTGGGGCCAACGTCCTGACTTTC. The chain couples TRBV5-6 to TRBJ2-6, with D possibly matching TRBD2 (5 bases). The CDR3 has 15 amino acids. Germline-derived CDR1 and CDR2 are SGHDT and YYEEEE. Between the trimmed V and J ends, which lost 4 bases and 0 bases, there was a span of 8 bases.

V usage is TRBV15 and J usage is TRBJ2-5, with TRBD2 matching over 7 bases. The germline gives CDR1 LNHNV, CDR2 YYDKDF (reference sequence). This CDR3 spans 16 amino acids. V dropped 0 bases and J dropped 2; count of bases not matched to a gene: 6. CDR3 sequence reads: CATSRDRGGDQETQYF. The CDR3 bases are TGTGCCACCAGCAGAGATAGGGGAGGGGATCAAGAGACCCAGTACTTC.

V is TRBV5-6 and J is TRBJ1-2, with TRBD1 matching over 10 bases. Germline lookup yields CDR1 SGHDT and CDR2 YYEEEE. Losses at the gene ends were 0 bases for V and 2 bases for J; bases not matched to a gene: 4. This CDR3 region has 16 residues. The CDR3 here is CASSLGPGQGNYGYTF. In DNA form, the CDR3 reads TGTGCCAGCAGCTTGGGCCCGGGACAGGGGAACTATGGCTACACCTTC.

This clone was seen just once. The chain uses TRBV29-1 and TRBJ1-1; D may be TRBD1 (6 bases). Germline V gives CDR1 SQVTM, CDR2 ANQGSEA. This CDR3 region has 12 residues. The germline V and J ends were trimmed by 7 bases and 1 base, with 10 bases remaining between them. CDR3 loop: CSAEQGNTEAFF. The CDR3 DNA sequence: TGCAGCGCCGAACAGGGGAACACTGAAGCTTTCTTT.

J is TRBJ2-1 and V is TRBV29-1; D may be TRBD1 (6 bases). This CDR3 comprises 11 residues. Trimming cost V 2 bases and J 7 bases, with 6 bases left between them. CDR1 and CDR2 (germline): SQVTM, ANQGSEA. DNA of the CDR3: TGCAGCGTTGAAAGGGGGAATGAGCAGTTCTTC. It encodes CSVERGNEQFF.

This chain joins TRBV7-2 and TRBJ2-5; 13 nucleotides line up with TRBD2. The CDR3 is 16 residues long. Looked up from germline, CDR1 is SGHTA and CDR2 is FQGNSA. V lost 4 bases to trimming and J lost 5 bases; unmatched junction nucleotides: 7. The CDR3 region is CASSSQTSGGWETQYF. In DNA, the CDR3 is TGTGCCAGCAGCTCACAGACTAGCGGGGGGTGGGAGACCCAGTACTTC. The full variable domain, with the rest looked up from reference TRBV7-2 and TRBJ2-5, is GAGVSQSPSNKVTEKGKDVELRCDPISGHTALYWYRQSLGQGLEFLIYFQGNSAPDKSGLPSDRFSAERTGGSVSTLTIQRTQQEDSAVYLCASSSQTSGGWETQYFGPGTRLLVL.

V usage is TRBV19 and J usage is TRBJ2-5; 12 nucleotides line up with TRBD2. The germline V gene encodes CDR1 LNHDA and CDR2 SQIVND (reference sequence). This CDR3 comprises 15 residues. J lost 5 bases, V lost 5 bases, and 6 bases had no gene match. The CDR3 region is CASSATSGGLETQYF. CDR3 bases: TGTGCCAGTAGTGCCACTAGCGGGGGGCTTGAGACCCAGTACTTC.

This clone has just one count. The CDR3 coding sequence is TGCGCCAGCAGCCAAGGTGTAACGGACAGGGGTAGTGAAAAACTGTTTTTT. It encodes CASSQGVTDRGSEKLFF. The chain is built from TRBV4-3 and TRBJ1-4; 9 bases agree with TRBD1. Trimming removed 1 base from V and 7 bases from J; junction bases left unmatched: 10. The CDR3 has 17 amino acids. The germline V gene has CDR1 LGHNA and CDR2 YSLEER.

The chain couples TRBV4-1 to TRBJ1-1, with D hard to call. Germline V CDR1 and CDR2: MGHRA, YSYEKL. The CDR3 extends over 14 amino acids. V dropped 4 bases and J dropped 0 bases, with 9 bases sitting between them. This chain's CDR3 is CASSPRPMNTEAFF. The CDR3 region has the DNA TGCGCCAGCAGCCCGCGGCCCATGAACACTGAAGCTTTCTTT.

The V call is TRBV25-1, the J call TRBJ1-1, with unresolved D. The CDR3 consists of 12 residues. Germline lookup yields CDR1 MGHDK and CDR2 SYGVNS. V lost 6 bases to trimming and J lost 3 bases, with 8 bases between them. The CDR3 DNA follows: TGTGCCAGCAGCGATAGATACACTGAAGCTTTCTTT. Its protein is CASSDRYTEAFF.